This T cell receptor (beta chain) was observed in a study of cytomegalovirus exposure and HLA in healthy donors. Looking at the study overall: The roughly 130 validation repertoires were reported in a later analysis to have been generated on the same platform as the 666 first-cohort repertoires. Study outcomes and limitations: Cytomegalovirus status was reportedly diagnosed by the classifier with high specificity and sensitivity. Most observed TCR sequences were rare, whereas some public TCRs were detected in many donors. TCR beta chains numbering some 160 were designated cytomegalovirus-associated.

Worth noting for this clone: Its cognate antigen is unknown.

The CDR3 runs to 17 residues. V was pared by 0 bases and J by 3 bases, with 17 bases between. Germline lookup yields CDR1 MGHRA and CDR2 YSYEKL. The protocol was immunoSEQ multiplex PCR, while the TCRdb copy is restricted to in-frame clones and leaves out a portion. The sample gives hundreds of thousands of clones, about nine tenths of which show up once; 0.83% is in the top ten. The sample comprised PBMCs. This chain joins TRBV4-1 and TRBJ1-1; possible D gene TRBD1, 5 bases. The clonotype originates from a woman in her late teens or twenties in good health and CMV-seronegative. CDR3 nucleotide sequence: TGCGCCAGCAGCCAAGAACAGGAGGGAACGGGGTACACTGAAGCTTTCTTT. Amino acids: CASSQEQEGTGYTEAFF.